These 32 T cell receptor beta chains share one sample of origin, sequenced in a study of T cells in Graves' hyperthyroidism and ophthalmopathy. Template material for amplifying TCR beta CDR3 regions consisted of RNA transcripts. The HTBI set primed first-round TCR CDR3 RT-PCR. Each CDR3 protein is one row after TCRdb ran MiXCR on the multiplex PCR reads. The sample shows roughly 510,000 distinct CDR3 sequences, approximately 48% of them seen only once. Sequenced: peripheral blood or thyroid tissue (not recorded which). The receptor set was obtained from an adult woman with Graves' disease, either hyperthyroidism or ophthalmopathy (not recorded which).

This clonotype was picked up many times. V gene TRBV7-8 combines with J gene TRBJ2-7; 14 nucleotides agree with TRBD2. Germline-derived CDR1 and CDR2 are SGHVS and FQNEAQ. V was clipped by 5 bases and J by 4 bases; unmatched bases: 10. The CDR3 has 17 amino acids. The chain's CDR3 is CASSRAGTSGSIYEQYF. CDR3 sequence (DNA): TGTGCCAGCAGCCGAGCCGGGACTAGCGGGAGCATTTACGAGCAGTACTTC.

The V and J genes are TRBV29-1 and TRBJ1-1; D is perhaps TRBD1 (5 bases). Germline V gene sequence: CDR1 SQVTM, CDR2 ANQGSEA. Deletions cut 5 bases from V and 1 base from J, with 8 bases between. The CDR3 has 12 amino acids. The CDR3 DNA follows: TGCAGCGTTCTTCAGGGGAACACTGAAGCTTTCTTT. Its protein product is CSVLQGNTEAFF.

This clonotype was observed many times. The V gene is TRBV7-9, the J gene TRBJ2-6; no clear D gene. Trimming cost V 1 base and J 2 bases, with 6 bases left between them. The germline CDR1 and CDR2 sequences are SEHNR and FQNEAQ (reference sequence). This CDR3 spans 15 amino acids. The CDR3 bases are TGTGCCAGCAGCTTAGGAGAAGCTGGGGCCAACGTCCTGACTTTC. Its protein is CASSLGEAGANVLTF.

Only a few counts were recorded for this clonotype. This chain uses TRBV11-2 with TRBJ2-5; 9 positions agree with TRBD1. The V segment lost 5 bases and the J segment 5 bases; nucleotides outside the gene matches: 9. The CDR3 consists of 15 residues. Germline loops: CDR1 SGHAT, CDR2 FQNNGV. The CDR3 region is CASSPPTGGVETQYF. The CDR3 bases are TGTGCCAGCAGCCCCCCGACAGGGGGTGTGGAGACCCAGTACTTC.

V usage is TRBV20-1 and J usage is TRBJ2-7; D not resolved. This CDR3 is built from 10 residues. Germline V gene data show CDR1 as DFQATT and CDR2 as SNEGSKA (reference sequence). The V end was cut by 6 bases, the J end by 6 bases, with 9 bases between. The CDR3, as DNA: TGCAGTGCCCTAAAGACCGAGCAGTACTTC. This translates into CSALKTEQYF.

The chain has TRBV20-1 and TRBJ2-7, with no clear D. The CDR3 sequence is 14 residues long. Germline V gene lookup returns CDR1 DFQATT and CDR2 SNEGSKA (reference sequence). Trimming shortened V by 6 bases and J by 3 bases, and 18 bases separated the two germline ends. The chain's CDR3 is CSATRSLGNYEQYF. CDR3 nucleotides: TGCAGTGCAACCCGATCCTTGGGTAACTACGAGCAGTACTTC.

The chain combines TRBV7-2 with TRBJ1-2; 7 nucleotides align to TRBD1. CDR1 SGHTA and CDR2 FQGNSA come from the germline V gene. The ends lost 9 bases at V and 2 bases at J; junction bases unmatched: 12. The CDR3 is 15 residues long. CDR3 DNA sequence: TGTGCCAGTAGCGCTCTCGACAGGGCCAACTATGGCTACACCTTC. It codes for CASSALDRANYGYTF.

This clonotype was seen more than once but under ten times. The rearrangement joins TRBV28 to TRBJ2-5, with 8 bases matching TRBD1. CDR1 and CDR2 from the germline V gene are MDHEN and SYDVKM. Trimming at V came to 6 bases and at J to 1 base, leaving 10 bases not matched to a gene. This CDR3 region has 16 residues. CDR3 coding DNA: TGTGCCAGCAGCGACCAGGACAGGGCTGGCCAAGAGACCCAGTACTTC. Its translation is CASSDQDRAGQETQYF.

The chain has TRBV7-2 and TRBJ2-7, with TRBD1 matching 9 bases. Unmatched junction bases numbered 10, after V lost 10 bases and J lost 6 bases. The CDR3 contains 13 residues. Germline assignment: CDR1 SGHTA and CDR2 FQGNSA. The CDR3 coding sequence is TGTGCCACCGGGGAGGACAGGGGACGCGAGCAGTACTTC. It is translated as CATGEDRGREQYF.

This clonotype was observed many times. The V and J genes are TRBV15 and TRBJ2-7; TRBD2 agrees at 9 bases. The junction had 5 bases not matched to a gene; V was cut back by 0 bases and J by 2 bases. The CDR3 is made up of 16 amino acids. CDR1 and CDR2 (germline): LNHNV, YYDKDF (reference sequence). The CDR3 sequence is CATSRDLAGATYEQYF. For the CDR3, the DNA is TGTGCCACCAGCAGAGATTTAGCGGGAGCAACCTACGAGCAGTACTTC.

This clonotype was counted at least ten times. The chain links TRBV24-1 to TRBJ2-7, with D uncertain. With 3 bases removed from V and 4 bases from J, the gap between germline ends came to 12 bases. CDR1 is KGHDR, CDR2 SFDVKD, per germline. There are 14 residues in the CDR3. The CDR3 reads CATSDPRVSYEQYF. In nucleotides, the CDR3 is TGTGCCACCAGTGATCCCCGGGTTTCGTACGAGCAGTACTTC.

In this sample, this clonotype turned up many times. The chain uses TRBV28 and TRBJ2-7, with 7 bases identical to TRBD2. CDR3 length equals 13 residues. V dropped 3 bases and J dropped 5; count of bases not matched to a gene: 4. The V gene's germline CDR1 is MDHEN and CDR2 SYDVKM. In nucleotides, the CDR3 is TGTGCCAGCAGTTTGCGGGGGAGGGACGAGCAGTACTTC. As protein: CASSLRGRDEQYF.

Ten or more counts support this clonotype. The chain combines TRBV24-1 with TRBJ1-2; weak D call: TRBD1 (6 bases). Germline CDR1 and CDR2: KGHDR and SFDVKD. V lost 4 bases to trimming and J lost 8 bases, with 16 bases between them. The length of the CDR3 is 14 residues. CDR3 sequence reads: CATSDPGAAWGYTF. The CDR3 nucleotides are TGTGCCACCAGTGACCCGGGGGCTGCCTGGGGCTACACCTTC.

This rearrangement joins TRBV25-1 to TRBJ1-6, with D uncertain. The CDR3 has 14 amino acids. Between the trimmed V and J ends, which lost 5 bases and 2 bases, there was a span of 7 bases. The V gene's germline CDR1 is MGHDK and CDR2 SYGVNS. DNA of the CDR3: TGTGCCAGCAGTACCACCCCCTATAATTCACCCCTCCACTTT. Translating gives CASSTTPYNSPLHF.

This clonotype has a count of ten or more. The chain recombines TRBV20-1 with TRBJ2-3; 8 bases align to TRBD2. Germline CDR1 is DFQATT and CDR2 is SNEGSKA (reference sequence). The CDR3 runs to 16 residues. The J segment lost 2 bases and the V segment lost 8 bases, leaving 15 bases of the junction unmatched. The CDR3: CSLTGPGTRSTDTQYF. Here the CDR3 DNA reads TGCAGTCTAACAGGACCCGGGACTAGATCCACAGATACGCAGTATTTT.

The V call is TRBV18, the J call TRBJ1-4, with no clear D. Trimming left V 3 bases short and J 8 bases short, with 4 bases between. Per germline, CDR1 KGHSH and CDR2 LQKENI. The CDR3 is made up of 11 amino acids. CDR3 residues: CASSPDEKLFF. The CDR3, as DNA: TGTGCCAGCTCACCGGACGAAAAACTGTTTTTT.

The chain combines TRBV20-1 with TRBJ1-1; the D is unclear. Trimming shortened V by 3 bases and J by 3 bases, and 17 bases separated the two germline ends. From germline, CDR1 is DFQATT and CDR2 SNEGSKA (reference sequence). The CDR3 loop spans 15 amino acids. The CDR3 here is CSASWEYGGDTEAFF. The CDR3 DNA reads TGCAGTGCTAGTTGGGAGTACGGTGGGGACACTGAAGCTTTCTTT.

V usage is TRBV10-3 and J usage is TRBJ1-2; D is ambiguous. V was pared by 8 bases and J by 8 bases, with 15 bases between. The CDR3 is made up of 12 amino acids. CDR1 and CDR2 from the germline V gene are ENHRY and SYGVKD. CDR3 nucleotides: TGTGCCATCGCCGGCGGTCCTAAAGGCTACACCTTC. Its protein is CAIAGGPKGYTF.

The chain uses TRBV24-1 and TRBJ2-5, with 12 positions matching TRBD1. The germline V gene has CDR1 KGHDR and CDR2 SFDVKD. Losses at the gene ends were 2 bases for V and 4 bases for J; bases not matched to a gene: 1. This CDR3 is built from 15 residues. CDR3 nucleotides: TGTGCCACCAGTGATTGGGACAGGGGGCCAGAGACCCAGTACTTC. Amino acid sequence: CATSDWDRGPETQYF.

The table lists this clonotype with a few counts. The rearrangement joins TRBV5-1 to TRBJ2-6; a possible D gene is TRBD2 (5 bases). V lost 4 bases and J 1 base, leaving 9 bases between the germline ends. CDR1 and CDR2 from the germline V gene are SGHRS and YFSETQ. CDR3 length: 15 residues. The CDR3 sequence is CASSQEGSGANVLTF. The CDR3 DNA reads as TGCGCCAGCAGCCAAGAGGGATCTGGGGCCAACGTCCTGACTTTC.

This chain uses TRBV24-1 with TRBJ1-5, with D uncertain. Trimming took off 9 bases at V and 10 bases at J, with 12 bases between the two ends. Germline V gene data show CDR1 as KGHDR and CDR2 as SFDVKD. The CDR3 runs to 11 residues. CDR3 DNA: TGTGCCACCGTGCGCATCCAACCCCAGCATTTT. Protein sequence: CATVRIQPQHF.

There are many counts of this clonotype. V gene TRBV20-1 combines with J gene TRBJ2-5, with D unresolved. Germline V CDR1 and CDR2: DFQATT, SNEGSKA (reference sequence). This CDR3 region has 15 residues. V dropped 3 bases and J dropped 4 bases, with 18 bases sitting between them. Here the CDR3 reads CSARGWLATGETQYF. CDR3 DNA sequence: TGCAGTGCTAGGGGATGGTTGGCCACCGGAGAGACCCAGTACTTC.

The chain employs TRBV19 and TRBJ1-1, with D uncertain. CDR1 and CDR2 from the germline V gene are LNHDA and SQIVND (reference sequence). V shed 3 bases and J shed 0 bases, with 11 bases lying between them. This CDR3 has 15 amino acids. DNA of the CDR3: TGTGCCAGTAGTATCTCTTGGACGATGAACACTGAAGCTTTCTTT. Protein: CASSISWTMNTEAFF.

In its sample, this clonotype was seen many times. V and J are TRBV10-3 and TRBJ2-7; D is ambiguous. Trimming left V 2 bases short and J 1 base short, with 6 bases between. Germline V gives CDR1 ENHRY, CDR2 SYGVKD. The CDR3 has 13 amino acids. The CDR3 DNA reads TGTGCCATCAGTGAGGGCGTGTCCTACGAGCAGTACTTC. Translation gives CAISEGVSYEQYF.

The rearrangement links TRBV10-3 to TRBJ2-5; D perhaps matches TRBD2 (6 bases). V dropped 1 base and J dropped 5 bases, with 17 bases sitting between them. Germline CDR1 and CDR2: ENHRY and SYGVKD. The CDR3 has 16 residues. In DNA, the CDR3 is TGTGCCATCAGTGAGTGGACTACCGGTTTGGGTGAGACCCAGTACTTC. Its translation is CAISEWTTGLGETQYF.

The CDR3 protein is CSAMSFGGNTIYF. The CDR3 region has the DNA TGCAGTGCTATGTCTTTCGGGGGAAACACCATATATTTT. The chain uses TRBV20-1 and TRBJ1-3; D gene ambiguous. Germline values: CDR1 DFQATT, CDR2 SNEGSKA (reference sequence). The CDR3 covers 13 residues. Trimming removed 4 bases at V and 4 bases at J, with 11 bases between.

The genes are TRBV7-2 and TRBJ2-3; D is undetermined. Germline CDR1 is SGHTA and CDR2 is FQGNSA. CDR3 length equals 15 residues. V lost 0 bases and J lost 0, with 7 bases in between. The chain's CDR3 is CASSLAGTSTDTQYF. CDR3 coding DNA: TGTGCCAGCAGCTTAGCGGGAACTAGCACAGATACGCAGTATTTT.

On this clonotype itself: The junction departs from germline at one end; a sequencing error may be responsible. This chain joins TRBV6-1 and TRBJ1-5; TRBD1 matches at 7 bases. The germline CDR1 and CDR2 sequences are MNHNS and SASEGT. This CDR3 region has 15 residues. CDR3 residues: CAISEAQGGNQPQHF. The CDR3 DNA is TGTGCCATCAGTGAAGCTCAGGGGGGTAATCAGCCCCAGCATTTT.

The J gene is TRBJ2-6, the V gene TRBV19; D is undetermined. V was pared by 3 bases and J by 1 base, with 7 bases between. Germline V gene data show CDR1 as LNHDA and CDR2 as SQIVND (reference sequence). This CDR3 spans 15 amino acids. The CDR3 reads CASSMKFSGANVLTF. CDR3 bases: TGTGCCAGTAGTATGAAGTTTTCTGGGGCCAACGTCCTGACTTTC.

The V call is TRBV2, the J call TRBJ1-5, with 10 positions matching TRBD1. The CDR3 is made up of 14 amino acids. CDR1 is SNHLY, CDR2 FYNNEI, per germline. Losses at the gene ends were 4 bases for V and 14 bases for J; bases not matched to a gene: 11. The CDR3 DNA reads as TGTGCCAGCAGTGCGATTGGGACAGGGGTCTACGAGCATTTT. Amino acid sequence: CASSAIGTGVYEHF.

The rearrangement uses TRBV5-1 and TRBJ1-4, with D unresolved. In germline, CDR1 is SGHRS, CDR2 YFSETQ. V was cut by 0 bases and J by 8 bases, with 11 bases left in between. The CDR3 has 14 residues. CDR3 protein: CASSLVGDGEKLFF. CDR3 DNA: TGCGCCAGCAGCTTGGTCGGGGATGGAGAAAAACTGTTTTTT.

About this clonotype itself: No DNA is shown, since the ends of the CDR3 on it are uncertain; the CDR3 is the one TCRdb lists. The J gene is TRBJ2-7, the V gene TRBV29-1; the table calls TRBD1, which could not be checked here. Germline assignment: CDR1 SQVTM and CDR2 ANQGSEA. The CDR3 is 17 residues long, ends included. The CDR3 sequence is CSVEDTWARGNTGERYF.